Sequencing of this TCR beta chain was carried out in a study of OX40 agonist ivuxolimab in advanced cancers. In the study overall: Ivuxolimab was delivered to patients intravenously every 2 weeks at doses spanning 0.01 to 10 mg/kg. Patients receiving dose escalation had hepatocellular carcinoma, melanoma, renal cell or head and neck cancer. Study-wide findings and caveats: Patients with a partial response at 0.1-3.0 mg/kg had among the lowest clonal expansion.

This CDR3 spans 15 amino acids. V was shortened by 0 bases and J by 5 bases, with 12 bases between the two germline ends. Germline V gene data show CDR1 as SGDLS and CDR2 as YYNGEE. Using immunoSEQ multiplex PCR, the repertoire was profiled, and TCRdb retains in-frame clones only, with some absent. The data contain over 85,000 clones, roughly nine tenths of them singletons. Only one count was recorded for this clone. Its antigen is not identified. J is TRBJ1-5 and V is TRBV9; D is uncertain. The sequence derives from an adult with an advanced solid tumor such as melanoma, head and neck, liver or kidney cancer. Material: CD4+ or CD8+ T cells sorted from blood, obtained in a trial of the OX40 agonist ivuxolimab. The chain's CDR3 is CASSVGPSVDQPQHF. The CDR3, as DNA: TGTGCCAGCAGCGTAGGGCCCAGCGTCGATCAGCCCCAGCATTTT.